These 21 T cell receptor beta chains were sequenced from one sample in a study of blood T cell repertoires in COVID-19 (TCRdb year 2020). The library came from the immunoSEQ multiplex PCR assay. The table was pulled from immuneACCESS by TCRdb, which kept in-frame rearrangements only. Such tables lose some clones; where checked, under half of the loss comes from unresolved V genes, and the rest has no known cause. The sample contains over 130,000 clones, approximately 87% of them found a single time. Around 3.9% of the sample is in the top ten clones. The specimen sequenced was PBMCs or T cells enriched from blood (not recorded which). Source of these receptors: a man aged 45-65 years in a cohort exposed to, infected with or recovered from COVID-19 (not recorded which).

The chain carries TRBV29-1 and TRBJ1-1; possible D gene TRBD1, 5 bases. CDR1 is SQVTM and CDR2 is ANQGSEA in the germline V gene. The CDR3 sequence is 11 residues long. Trimming took off 5 bases at V and 8 bases at J, with 12 bases between the two ends. CDR3 amino acids: CSVIIQGEAFF. CDR3 nucleotide sequence: TGCAGCGTTATAATCCAGGGCGAAGCTTTCTTT.

The chain uses TRBV6-5 and TRBJ2-1, with 11 nucleotides matching TRBD2. Trimming took 2 bases from V and 3 from J; bases not matched to a gene: 3. This CDR3 is 16 amino acids long. CDR1 is MNHEY, CDR2 SVGAGI, per germline. The CDR3: CASSYLTSGVYNEQFF. For the CDR3, the DNA is TGTGCCAGCAGTTACCTGACTAGCGGGGTCTACAATGAGCAGTTCTTC.

V and J are TRBV11-3 and TRBJ2-5; perhaps TRBD2 as D (7 bases). Trimming removed 3 bases at V and 5 bases at J, with 13 bases between. CDR3 length: 14 amino acids. The V gene's germline CDR1 is SGHNT and CDR2 YENEEA. The CDR3 region has the DNA TGTGCCAGCAGCTTGGGGGGGGCAGATGAGACCCAGTACTTC. Residues: CASSLGGADETQYF. Variable domain in full (rest from reference TRBV11-3 and TRBJ2-5): EAGVVQSPRYKIIEKKQPVAFWCNPISGHNTLYWYLQNLGQGPELLIRYENEEAVDDSQLPKDRFSAERLKGVDSTLKIQPAELGDSAVYLCASSLGGADETQYFGPGTRLLVL.

This clone was counted between two and nine times. The V gene is TRBV19, the J gene TRBJ1-2, with TRBD1 as a possible D gene (5 bases). V gave up 8 bases and J gave up 9 bases, with 22 bases separating them. The CDR3 consists of 14 residues. The germline V gene has CDR1 LNHDA and CDR2 SQIVND (reference sequence). CDR3 DNA sequence: TGTGCCAGTCGAAGACAGTTGGGATATGTTAGCTACACCTTC. Its protein product is CASRRQLGYVSYTF.

The rearrangement links TRBV28 to TRBJ2-7; the match to TRBD1 covers 7 bases. The CDR3 extends over 15 amino acids. V trimming: 5 bases; J trimming: 4 bases; junction bases outside the gene matches: 11. Germline V CDR1 and CDR2: MDHEN, SYDVKM. The CDR3 region has the DNA TGTGCCAGCAGTCAAGATACCCCGGGACAGTACGAGCAGTACTTC. Its protein is CASSQDTPGQYEQYF.

The chain carries TRBV13 and TRBJ2-1; 9 bases are a match to TRBD2. Germline V gene data show CDR1 as PRHDT and CDR2 as FYEKMQ (reference sequence). J was trimmed by 5 bases and V by 5 bases; bases with no gene match: 10. The CDR3 totals 16 residues. The CDR3 is CASSPNLAGEHNEQFF. In nucleotides, the CDR3 is TGTGCCAGCAGCCCCAATTTAGCGGGGGAACACAATGAGCAGTTCTTC.

The chain combines TRBV25-1 with TRBJ1-1; TRBD1 is a possible D gene (6 bases). V lost 9 bases to trimming and J lost 1 base, with 12 bases between them. Germline V gene sequence: CDR1 MGHDK, CDR2 SYGVNS. This CDR3 comprises 13 residues. In DNA, the CDR3 is TGTGCCAGTCGAAGGGGGACGAACACTGAAGCTTTCTTT. It codes for CASRRGTNTEAFF.

This chain joins TRBV3-1 (or the pseudogene TRBV3-2) and TRBJ2-7; 7 positions match TRBD2. This CDR3 has 12 residues. Germline V lookup: CDR1 LGHDT, CDR2 YNNKEL (reference sequence). V lost 3 bases and J lost 7; bases outside the gene matches: 3. CDR3 loop: CASSQGGGEQYF. In DNA form, the CDR3 reads TGTGCCAGCAGCCAGGGGGGGGGTGAGCAGTACTTC.

The V gene is TRBV7-8, the J gene TRBJ1-5; no clear D. The V gene's germline CDR1 is SGHVS and CDR2 FQNEAQ. The CDR3 is 15 residues long. Trimming removed 1 base from V and 0 bases from J, with 7 bases in between. The CDR3 loop is CASSLERGSNQPQHF. CDR3 nucleotide sequence: TGTGCCAGCAGCTTAGAACGGGGTAGCAATCAGCCCCAGCATTTT.

V usage is TRBV5-4 and J usage is TRBJ2-7; D call uncertain. The CDR3 sequence is 14 residues long. Trimming took 1 base from V and 1 from J, leaving 9 bases between them. Germline V CDR1 and CDR2: SGHNT, YYREEE (reference sequence). The CDR3 protein is CASSLTKESYEQYF. The DNA for the CDR3 is TGTGCCAGCAGCTTGACAAAGGAGTCCTACGAGCAGTACTTC.

The rearrangement links TRBV11-2 to TRBJ2-7; 7 bases match TRBD1. In germline, CDR1 is SGHAT, CDR2 FQNNGV. Trimming at V came to 3 bases and at J to 0 bases, leaving 5 bases not matched to a gene. CDR3 length: 15 residues. The CDR3 region is CASSFGQDYSYEQYF. The CDR3 region has the DNA TGTGCCAGCAGCTTCGGACAGGATTACTCCTACGAGCAGTACTTC.

The chain joins TRBV11-1 to TRBJ1-2; 7 nucleotides align to TRBD1. Per the germline V gene, CDR1 is SGHAT and CDR2 is FQDESV (reference sequence). The ends lost 1 base at V and 8 bases at J; junction bases unmatched: 10. The CDR3 is 15 residues long. CDR3 protein: CASSLVGTDLAGYTF. The CDR3 DNA reads as TGTGCCAGCAGCTTAGTCGGGACAGACTTGGCGGGCTACACCTTC. The variable domain in full, completed from reference TRBV11-1 and TRBJ1-2, reads EAEVAQSPRYKITEKSQAVAFWCDPISGHATLYWYRQILGQGPELLVQFQDESVVDDSQLPKDRFSAERLKGVDSTLKIQPAELGDSAMYLCASSLVGTDLAGYTFGSGTRLTVV.

The chain employs TRBV5-1 and TRBJ2-3; tentative D call: TRBD1 (5 bases). V dropped 2 bases and J dropped 5 bases, with 6 bases sitting between them. The CDR3 extends over 12 amino acids. Looked up from germline, CDR1 is SGHRS and CDR2 is YFSETQ. The CDR3 DNA reads TGCGCCAGCAGCTTAAGGGGAGATACGCAGTATTTT. Amino acid sequence: CASSLRGDTQYF.

The rearrangement joins TRBV6-5 to TRBJ2-1; TRBD2 aligns across 7 bases. Germline V gives CDR1 MNHEY, CDR2 SVGAGI. The CDR3 is made up of 15 amino acids. After removal of 7 bases from V and 4 bases from J, the junction contained 10 bases not matched to a gene. Written as DNA, the CDR3 is TGTGCCAGCACCCCCGGGGGGTTCAATTACAATGAGCAGTTCTTC. Translated: CASTPGGFNYNEQFF.

The CDR3 nucleotides read TGTGCCACCAGTGATTTAGGCACTAGGGTTGAGCAGTTCTTC. Its translation: CATSDLGTRVEQFF. The V and J genes are TRBV24-1 and TRBJ2-1; the D gene is possibly TRBD2 (5 bases). V was pared by 1 base and J by 9 bases, with 12 bases between. The CDR3 loop spans 14 amino acids. The germline gives CDR1 KGHDR, CDR2 SFDVKD.

The chain links TRBV7-3 to TRBJ2-3; D may be TRBD1 (6 bases). Per the germline V gene, CDR1 is SGHTA and CDR2 is FQGTGA. The CDR3 loop spans 15 amino acids. Trimming took off 4 bases at V and 0 bases at J, with 11 bases between the two ends. CDR3 residues: CASSSQGYSTDTQYF. The CDR3 DNA reads TGTGCCAGCAGCTCACAGGGTTATAGCACAGATACGCAGTATTTT.

The rearrangement links TRBV2 to TRBJ2-7, with TRBD1 identical over 9 bases. The V gene's germline CDR1 is SNHLY and CDR2 FYNNEI. With 6 bases clipped from V and 3 bases from J, the junction kept 6 bases outside the gene matches. The CDR3 spans 14 residues. The CDR3 DNA reads TGTGCCAGCAGCGGGGACAGGGAAAACTACGAGCAGTACTTC. The encoded protein is CASSGDRENYEQYF.

The chain joins TRBV6-4 to TRBJ1-5; no reliable D call. Trimming took off 4 bases at V and 7 bases at J, with 11 bases between the two ends. Germline V gene data show CDR1 as MRHNA and CDR2 as SNTAGT. This CDR3 is built from 13 residues. CDR3 DNA: TGTGCCAGCAGTGCGGAGGTGTGGCAGCCCCAGCATTTT. Translating it yields CASSAEVWQPQHF.

The chain carries TRBV3-1 (or the pseudogene TRBV3-2) and TRBJ2-2, with 10 bases aligning to TRBD1. The CDR3 runs to 15 residues. V dropped 4 bases and J dropped 7; count of bases not matched to a gene: 6. Germline V gene data show CDR1 as LGHDT and CDR2 as YNNKEL (reference sequence). The CDR3 sequence: CASSLRDRGIGELFF. The CDR3 region has the DNA TGTGCCAGCAGCCTCAGGGACAGGGGAATCGGGGAGCTGTTTTTT.

The V and J genes are TRBV5-6 and TRBJ1-5, with TRBD1 identical over 7 bases. The CDR3 runs 12 residues. V trimming: 3 bases; J trimming: 7 bases; junction bases outside the gene matches: 1. Looked up from germline, CDR1 is SGHDT and CDR2 is YYEEEE. The CDR3 coding sequence is TGTGCCAGCAGCTACAGGGGCCAGCCCCAGCATTTT. Protein: CASSYRGQPQHF.

The V call is TRBV10-3, the J call TRBJ1-3; 7 bases agree with TRBD1. The ends lost 8 bases at V and 0 bases at J; junction bases unmatched: 13. The CDR3 runs to 17 residues. In germline, CDR1 is ENHRY, CDR2 SYGVKD. The CDR3 region has the DNA TGTGCCATCCTCGCGGTGGGACAGCGAAGCTCTGGAAACACCATATATTTT. Residues: CAILAVGQRSSGNTIYF.